This T cell receptor beta chain emerged from a study of T cells expressing NK-cell markers. Across the study: Sorted CD3+CD56+NKG2C+, CD3+CD56+NKG2C- and CD3+CD56-NKG2C+ T cells supplied TCR beta repertoires.

Whole-study findings and limits: NKG2C+ dominant clonotypes from over five donors made up roughly 1.0-7.0% of CD8+ T cells.

5'RACE template switching with UMIs produced the TCR beta cDNA. TCRdb derives one entry per CDR3 protein from the 5' RACE reads, leaving out DNA. The sample totals 500,000 to 600,000 distinct CDR3 sequences. As concerns this clonotype: What it binds is unknown.

Per the germline V gene, CDR1 is SGDLS and CDR2 is YYNGEE. This CDR3 spans 13 amino acids. V and J are TRBV9 and TRBJ2-1; the D call of TRBD2 rests on TCRdb alone, since no DNA is present to check it. The receptor was isolated from a man aged 18 to 35 in good health. Sequencing input: blood T cells: a sorted CD56 or NKG2C T cell subset, CD4+ or CD8+ T cells, or bulk PBMC T cells (not recorded which). The CDR3 reads CASSADWTNEQFF.